The clone carrying this TCR beta chain came up once. This entry belongs to a study of control samples from healthy donors and cancer patients. The assay was immunoSEQ multiplex PCR, and TCRdb's table has in-frame clones only and misses some. The sample contains more than 95,000 clones, about 89% of which appear only once. Deletions cut 5 bases from V and 4 bases from J, with 13 bases between. The CDR3 is 14 residues long. Germline V lookup: CDR1 MRHNA, CDR2 SNTAGT. Sequencing input: PBMCs. The receptor was isolated from a man aged 55 to 70 with lung cancer. V and J are TRBV6-4 and TRBJ2-3; a weak D match, TRBD1 (6 bases). CDR3 nucleotide sequence: TGTGCCAGCAGTATAGCAGGGGCAGCAGATACGCAGTATTTT. Translated: CASSIAGAADTQYF.